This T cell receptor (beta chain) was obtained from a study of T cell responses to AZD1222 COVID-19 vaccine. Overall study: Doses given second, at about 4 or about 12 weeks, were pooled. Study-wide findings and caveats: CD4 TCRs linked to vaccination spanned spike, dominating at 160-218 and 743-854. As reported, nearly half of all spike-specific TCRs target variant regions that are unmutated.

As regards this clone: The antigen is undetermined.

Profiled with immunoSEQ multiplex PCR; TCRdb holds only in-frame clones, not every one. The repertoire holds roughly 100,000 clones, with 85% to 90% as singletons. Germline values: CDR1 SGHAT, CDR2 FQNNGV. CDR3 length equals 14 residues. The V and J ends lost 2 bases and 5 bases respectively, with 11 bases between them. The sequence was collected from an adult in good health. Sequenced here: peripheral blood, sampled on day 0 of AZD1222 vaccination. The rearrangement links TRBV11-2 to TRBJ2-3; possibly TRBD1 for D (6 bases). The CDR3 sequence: CASSLFTGKDTQYF. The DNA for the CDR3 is TGTGCCAGCAGCTTATTCACAGGGAAAGATACGCAGTATTTT.